The TCR beta chain under discussion was sequenced for a study of blood T cells in healthy people across ages. Alongside a J-beta primer mix, a sample-barcoded 5' primer served in a second PCR lasting about 6 to 11 cycles. TCRdb re-derived calls from the 5' RACE reads in MiXCR, one entry per CDR3 protein. Of roughly 1 million distinct CDR3 sequences in the sample, approximately 26% were seen once. Donors were systemically healthy Caucasian individuals from Russia aged about 6 to 95 years. Each sample provided at least 6 micrograms of extracted total RNA. The CDR3 has 15 residues. Germline V gene lookup returns CDR1 ENHRY and CDR2 SYGVKD. The study, taken as a whole, reports: CMV infection status of these donors was not known. It was the long-lived donors that had more naive CD4+ cells and higher diversity than aged donors.

A note on this clonotype: Its antigen is not known.

This sample was shared with a second study, whose subject was T cells of mothers and their children.

Material for sequencing was blood. The gene calls are TRBV10-3 and TRBJ2-5; TRBD2 might be the D (6 bases). Gene TRBJ2-7 matches the end of the DNA better, so the J call may be wrong. The receptor was derived from a girl aged 2-10 years in good health. CDR3 DNA: TGTGCCATCAGTGGGACCTGGGACTCCTCCTACGAGCAGTACTTC. Translation: CAISGTWDSSYEQYF.